These 8 T cell receptor beta chains came from one sample sequenced in a study of early T cells in non-severe SARS-CoV-2 infection. A single record per CDR3 protein comes from TCRdb applying MiXCR to the 5' RACE reads. The table lists tens of thousands of distinct CDR3 sequences, more than 9% of them singletons. The specimen comprised whole blood, sampled at baseline. The receptors were gathered from an adult who was a healthcare worker with PCR-confirmed SARS-CoV-2 infection or an uninfected control (not recorded which).

This chain uses TRBV12-3 or TRBV12-4 with TRBJ1-5, with no clear D. V was pared by 3 bases and J by 1 base, with 10 bases between. CDR3 length: 15 amino acids. CDR3 loop: CASSFGGGSNQPQHF. CDR3 DNA sequence: TGTGCCAGCAGTTTTGGCGGCGGGAGCAATCAGCCCCAGCATTTT.

Ten or more counts support this clonotype. The chain carries TRBV15 and TRBJ2-3, with D perhaps assigned TRBD1 or TRBD2 (5 bases each). The CDR3 contains 16 residues. Trimming shortened V by 9 bases and J by 2 bases, and 21 bases separated the two germline ends. Germline CDR1 and CDR2: LNHNV and YYDKDF (reference sequence). This chain's CDR3 is CATYMTLGTFTDTQYF. In DNA, the CDR3 is TGTGCCACATACATGACACTGGGGACCTTCACAGATACGCAGTATTTT.

In this sample, this clonotype turned up a few times. The gene calls are TRBV6-5 and TRBJ2-3, with 9 bases lining up with TRBD1. CDR3 size: 13 residues. The junction had 4 bases not matched to a gene; V was cut back by 6 bases and J by 6 bases. Germline CDR1 and CDR2: MNHEY and SVGAGI. CDR3 in amino acids: CASRRQGGDTQYF. The CDR3 coding sequence is TGTGCCAGCAGACGACAGGGGGGCGATACGCAGTATTTT.

Only a few counts were recorded for this clonotype. This chain connects TRBV18 to TRBJ1-6, with 7 nucleotides matching TRBD1. The V gene end was trimmed by 3 bases and the J gene end by 4 bases; junction bases not matched to a gene: 3. CDR1 is KGHSH and CDR2 is LQKENI in the germline V gene. The CDR3 runs 15 residues. The CDR3 is CASSPLGQYNSPLHF. The CDR3 coding sequence is TGTGCCAGCTCACCGCTGGGACAGTATAATTCACCCCTCCACTTT.

V usage is TRBV25-1 and J usage is TRBJ2-3, with TRBD2 matching 9 bases. Germline CDR1 and CDR2: MGHDK and SYGVNS. With V trimmed by 7 bases and J by 4 bases, 12 bases remained unmatched. The CDR3 loop spans 16 amino acids. CDR3 sequence (DNA): TGTGCCAGCAAACGACTAGCGGTTTACCTGGCAGATACGCAGTATTTT. Protein: CASKRLAVYLADTQYF. Filled out from reference TRBV25-1 and TRBJ2-3, the complete variable domain reads EADIYQTPRYLVIGTGKKITLECSQTMGHDKMYWYQQDPGMELHLIHYSYGVNSTEKGDLSSESTVSRIRTEHFPLTLESARPSHTSQYLCASKRLAVYLADTQYFGPGTRLTVL.

Ten or more counts support this clonotype. This chain joins TRBV28 and TRBJ2-1; possibly TRBD2 for D (6 bases). Trimming took off 10 bases at V and 3 bases at J, with 19 bases between the two ends. Germline lookup yields CDR1 MDHEN and CDR2 SYDVKM. This CDR3 has 15 amino acids. CDR3: CATHQTGLIYNEQFF. CDR3 DNA sequence: TGTGCCACACACCAAACTGGACTAATCTACAATGAGCAGTTCTTC.

The V and J genes are TRBV4-2 and TRBJ1-2; weak D call: TRBD1 (6 bases). This CDR3 is built from 15 residues. Per germline, CDR1 LGHNA and CDR2 YNFKEQ. V gave up 6 bases and J gave up 4 bases, with 18 bases separating them. The CDR3 spells CASSPRSGDTYGYTF. The DNA of the CDR3 is TGTGCCAGCAGTCCTAGATCGGGGGACACCTATGGCTACACCTTC.

There are a few counts of this clonotype. The chain has TRBV20-1 and TRBJ2-4, with D possibly TRBD2 on 6 matching bases. Germline V lookup: CDR1 DFQATT, CDR2 SNEGSKA (reference sequence). V dropped 5 bases and J dropped 0 bases, with 11 bases sitting between them. The length of the CDR3 is 14 residues. CDR3 region: CSALGLLAKNIQYF. As DNA, the CDR3 is TGCAGTGCTCTGGGACTCCTAGCCAAAAACATTCAGTACTTC.